The source of this T cell receptor (beta chain) is a study of long-term antiretroviral therapy in people with HIV. An immunoSEQ assay, version v3.0, was performed at survey level. Repertoires were generated with immunoSEQ multiplex PCR, while TCRdb's copy carries only in-frame clones and drops some. The sample consists of 28,000 or so clones, over 75% of them appearing once. V was trimmed by 1 base and J by 4 bases, leaving 13 bases between them. The CDR3 has 16 residues. Germline loops: CDR1 SGHTA, CDR2 FQGNSA. Researchers secured at least one pre-ART and at least two post-ART PBMC samples from each donor. The cryopreserved samples used held about 0.85-11 million PBMC prior to extraction of DNA.

This receptor was obtained from a man aged 18 to 30 with HIV. This material consisted of unsorted PBMCs, taken 1.5 years before starting antiretroviral therapy. This chain joins TRBV7-2 and TRBJ2-2; D unclear. CDR3 sequence: CASSLGRLTGTGELFF. CDR3 bases: TGTGCCAGCAGCTTAGGGAGACTGACCGGCACCGGGGAGCTGTTTTTT.